This TCR beta chain is from a study of blood T cells in healthy people across ages. Study results and caveats: More naive CD4+ cells and higher diversity marked long-lived donors relative to aged donors.

Between the trimmed V and J ends, which lost 2 bases and 2 bases, there was a span of 13 bases. The CDR3 extends over 15 amino acids. Germline CDR1 DFQATT, CDR2 SNEGSKA (reference sequence). A second PCR of about 6 to 11 cycles used a sample-barcoded 5' primer and a J-beta primer mix. TCRdb passed the 5' RACE reads through MiXCR, listing each CDR3 protein once. Of around 990,000 distinct CDR3 sequences in the sample, about 25% were seen once. Of note for this clonotype: Its specificity is not known.

The same sample was also studied in work on T cells of mothers and their children. That publication notes: Related mother-child pairs shared marginally more repertoire than unrelated pairs, though not significantly.

This TCR came from a girl aged 2 to 10 in good health. Sequencing was done on a sample of blood. This chain joins TRBV20-1 and TRBJ2-1, with a tentative D call TRBD1 (6 bases). The CDR3: CSARRTDGTYNEQFF. CDR3 DNA sequence: TGCAGTGCTAGAAGGACAGACGGCACCTACAATGAGCAGTTCTTC.